The TCR beta chain under discussion was sequenced for a study of OX40 agonist ivuxolimab in advanced cancers. Study findings and constraints: Among the nonresponders, some also had low normalized T-cell clonal expansion.

The V gene end was trimmed by 6 bases and the J gene end by 1 base; junction bases not matched to a gene: 8. The CDR3 is 16 residues long. CDR1 and CDR2 from the germline V gene are SNHLY and FYNNEI. Assay: immunoSEQ multiplex PCR; the TCRdb copy retains only in-frame clones and omits some. Here the sample spans about 64,000 clones, 87% being singletons. As for this clone: Its antigen is not known.

The chain carries TRBV2 and TRBJ2-3; 9 bases line up with TRBD2. The TCR sequence derives from an adult with an advanced solid tumor such as melanoma, head and neck, liver or kidney cancer. The specimen comprised CD4+ or CD8+ T cells sorted from blood, sampled in a trial of the OX40 agonist ivuxolimab. CDR3: CASRGFRTSGTDTQYF. CDR3 DNA sequence: TGTGCCAGCAGGGGATTTCGGACTAGCGGCACAGATACGCAGTATTTT.